This T cell receptor beta chain emerged from a study of cytomegalovirus exposure and HLA in healthy donors. Turning to the study itself: Earlier sequencing of 150 million to 200 million T cells yielded roughly 100 million unique TCR beta sequences.

Findings of the study overall: A later analysis reported that several of the most significant clusters appeared to be linked to common viral pathogens, among them Epstein-Barr virus.

The donors, nominally healthy at sampling, likely had unrecorded immune exposures. Vbeta (60) and Jbeta (13) primers were used in the PCR. Original methodology: The count from a later analysis was tens of millions of unique TCR beta chains, some 12 million of them shared. Generated by immunoSEQ multiplex PCR, the TCRdb table keeps only in-frame clones and is missing some. The V and J calls and clone size were taken over from that table, and D and trimming were inferred from the DNA. In the table there are approximately 82,000 clones, 62% of which are singletons. Germline V gives CDR1 ENHRY, CDR2 SYGVKD. J was trimmed by 3 bases and V by 4 bases; bases with no gene match: 5. The CDR3 loop spans 14 amino acids. With respect to this clone: Its antigen remains unknown.

This chain connects TRBV10-3 to TRBJ2-7; 8 positions match TRBD1. This TCR came from a woman younger than 45 in good health and CMV-seropositive. The sample comprised PBMCs. CDR3 region: CAISVDRVGYEQYF. The DNA for the CDR3 is TGTGCCATCAGTGTGGACAGGGTAGGCTACGAGCAGTACTTC.